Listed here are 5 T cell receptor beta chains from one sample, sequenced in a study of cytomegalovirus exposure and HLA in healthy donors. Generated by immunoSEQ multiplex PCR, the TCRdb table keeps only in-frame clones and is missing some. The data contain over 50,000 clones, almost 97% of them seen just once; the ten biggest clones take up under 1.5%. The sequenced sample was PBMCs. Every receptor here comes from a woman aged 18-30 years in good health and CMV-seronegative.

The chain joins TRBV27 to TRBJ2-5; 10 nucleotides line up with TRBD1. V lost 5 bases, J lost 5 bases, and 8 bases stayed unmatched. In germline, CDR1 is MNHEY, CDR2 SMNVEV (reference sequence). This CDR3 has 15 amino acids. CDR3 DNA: TGTGCCAGCAGTCTAGGGACAGGGGTTCGGGAGACCCAGTACTTC. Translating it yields CASSLGTGVRETQYF.

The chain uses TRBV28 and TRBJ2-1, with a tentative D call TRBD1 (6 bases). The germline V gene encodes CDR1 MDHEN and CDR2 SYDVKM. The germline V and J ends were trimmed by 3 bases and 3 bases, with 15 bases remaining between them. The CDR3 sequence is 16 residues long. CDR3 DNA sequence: TGTGCCAGCAGTTTGGGGAGCAGGGGTTTCTACAATGAGCAGTTCTTC. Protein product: CASSLGSRGFYNEQFF.

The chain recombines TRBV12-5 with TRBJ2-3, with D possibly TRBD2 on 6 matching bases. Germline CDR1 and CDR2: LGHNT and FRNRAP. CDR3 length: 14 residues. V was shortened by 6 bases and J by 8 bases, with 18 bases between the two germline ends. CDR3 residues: CASGRDSWGGTQYF. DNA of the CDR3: TGTGCTAGTGGCCGGGACTCCTGGGGCGGTACGCAGTATTTT.

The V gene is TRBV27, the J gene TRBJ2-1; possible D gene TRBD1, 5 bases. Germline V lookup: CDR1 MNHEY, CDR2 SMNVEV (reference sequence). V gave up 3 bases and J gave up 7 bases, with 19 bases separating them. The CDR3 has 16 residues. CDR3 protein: CASSFPPGLVVNEQFF. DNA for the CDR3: TGTGCCAGCAGTTTTCCCCCAGGGCTGGTTGTGAATGAGCAGTTCTTC.

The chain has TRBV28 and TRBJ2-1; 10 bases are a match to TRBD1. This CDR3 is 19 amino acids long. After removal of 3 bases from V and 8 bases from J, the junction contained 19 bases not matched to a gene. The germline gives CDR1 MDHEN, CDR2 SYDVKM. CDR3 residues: CASSLLGQGIQREVDEQFF. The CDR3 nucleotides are TGTGCCAGCAGTTTGCTGGGACAGGGGATCCAGCGGGAAGTCGATGAGCAGTTCTTC.